The entry that follows covers one TCR beta chain sequence. This specimen belongs to a study of radiotherapy plus CTLA-4 blockade in lung cancer. Study-level background: With less than 40% of patients having disease control, objective responses were seen in roughly 18%.

The germline V gene has CDR1 SGHNT and CDR2 YYREEE (reference sequence). This CDR3 has 14 residues. The V gene end was trimmed by 4 bases and the J gene end by 14 bases; junction bases not matched to a gene: 10. The assay was immunoSEQ multiplex PCR, and TCRdb's table has in-frame clones only and misses some. Altogether 80,000 to 95,000 clones are present, about four fifths being singletons, with the ten largest covering 0.82%. Sequencing was performed on peripheral blood, taken from a patient treated with radiotherapy plus ipilimumab. The gene calls are TRBV5-4 and TRBJ1-6, with 9 nucleotides matching TRBD1. This TCR derives from a human donor with non-small cell lung cancer who had stable disease on radiotherapy plus ipilimumab. CDR3 protein: CASSRDREPQALHF. CDR3 coding DNA: TGTGCCAGCAGCCGGGACAGGGAGCCTCAGGCCCTCCACTTT.